Reported below is one T cell receptor beta chain. No antigen is known for it. Sample time point: patch test 1, 2 weeks after DPC sensitization. Treatment noted: therapeutic diphenylcyclopropenone sensitization with weekly scalp DPC. This sample was included in a study of human T cells and chemical hapten exposure. Findings and caveats of the study: As patch test score rose, PT1 expanded TCR counts tended to rise as well.

Each CDR3 protein gets one entry after TCRdb re-called the RACE reads with MiXCR. The sample holds roughly 160,000 distinct CDR3 sequences, roughly 14% seen once. Germline V gene lookup returns CDR1 MNHEY and CDR2 SVGEGT. The CDR3 length is 15 residues. V lost 1 base and J 3 bases, leaving 9 bases between the germline ends. The chain has TRBV6-2 or TRBV6-3 and TRBJ2-2; the D is unclear. The source is a woman in her thirties with alopecia areata. Some clones in this sample may be carry-over from other donors' samples. The sequences come from whole blood, collected in connection with sensitization to the hapten diphenylcyclopropenone (DPC). The CDR3 region has the DNA TGTGCCAGCAGTTACTTGGGCCAGGACACCGGGGAGCTGTTTTTT. Protein product: CASSYLGQDTGELFF.